A single sample gave rise to the 30 T cell receptor beta chains below, sequenced in a study of Ad26.COV2.S vaccination and SARS-CoV-2 variants. Sequencing used immunoSEQ multiplex PCR; TCRdb keeps in-frame clones, though not all of them. The sample records about 400,000 clones, roughly four fifths being singletons. Treatment: around 19 received Ad26.COV2.S at low or high dose, single or two shots; about 5 received placebo; per-sample allocation not given. Sampling took place 63 days after the first vaccine or placebo injection. Sample: peripheral blood, taken in a trial of Ad26.COV2.S vaccine versus placebo. The receptors were gathered from a person between 18 and 59 years old who received the Ad26.COV2.S COVID-19 vaccine or a placebo.

The chain employs TRBV6-5 and TRBJ1-1, with unresolved D. Germline lookup yields CDR1 MNHEY and CDR2 SVGAGI. The CDR3 sequence is 14 residues long. Trimming stripped 5 bases from V and 3 bases from J, with 13 bases between. The CDR3, as DNA: TGTGCCAGCAGTATGATGGCCGGGGACACTGAAGCTTTCTTT. It specifies CASSMMAGDTEAFF.

The chain links TRBV2 to TRBJ1-2; possible D gene TRBD1, 6 bases. The V gene lost 1 base and the J gene lost 2 bases, with 17 bases spanning the gap. CDR3 length: 17 amino acids. The germline V gene has CDR1 SNHLY and CDR2 FYNNEI. The CDR3 DNA is TGTGCCAGCAGTGAAGTAGGCCCCCTAGGGGGAAACTATGGCTACACCTTC. It codes for CASSEVGPLGGNYGYTF.

This clone was recorded a few times. The chain links TRBV7-2 to TRBJ1-6; D is possibly TRBD1 (5 bases). Trimming removed 3 bases at V and 12 bases at J, with 15 bases between. CDR1 is SGHTA and CDR2 is FQGNSA in the germline V gene. This CDR3 has 14 residues. The CDR3 DNA reads TGTGCCAGCAGCTTCCGGGACGGCGTTCGACCCCTCCACTTT. Amino acid sequence: CASSFRDGVRPLHF.

This chain joins TRBV27 and TRBJ2-7; TRBD1 is a possible D gene (6 bases). The V gene's germline CDR1 is MNHEY and CDR2 SMNVEV (reference sequence). The ends were cut back, 3 bases at V and 5 bases at J, with 14 bases in the middle. The CDR3 totals 14 residues. For the CDR3, the DNA is TGTGCCAGCAGTTTCGCACAGGGTAGGCACGAGCAGTACTTC. This sequence encodes CASSFAQGRHEQYF.

The V gene is TRBV6-5, the J gene TRBJ1-1, with a tentative D call TRBD1 (6 bases). Germline V gene sequence: CDR1 MNHEY, CDR2 SVGAGI. The CDR3 length is 12 residues. The V gene lost 7 bases and the J gene lost 3 bases, with 9 bases spanning the gap. The CDR3 sequence: CASTEGDTEAFF. The CDR3 DNA reads as TGTGCCAGCACGGAGGGGGACACTGAAGCTTTCTTT.

V is TRBV9 and J is TRBJ2-7; 7 nucleotides match TRBD2. CDR1 and CDR2 from the germline V gene are SGDLS and YYNGEE. The V gene end was trimmed by 4 bases and the J gene end by 6 bases; junction bases not matched to a gene: 7. There are 13 residues in the CDR3. CDR3 DNA sequence: TGTGCCAGCAGCTCCCGGGACTATGGCGAGCAGTACTTC. Its protein product is CASSSRDYGEQYF.

The chain couples TRBV19 to TRBJ1-2, with D unclear. V dropped 3 bases and J dropped 5 bases, with 7 bases sitting between them. Per the germline V gene, CDR1 is LNHDA and CDR2 is SQIVND (reference sequence). The CDR3 is made up of 12 amino acids. The CDR3 sequence: CASSMFDYGYTF. The DNA of the CDR3 is TGTGCCAGTAGTATGTTTGATTATGGCTACACCTTC.

By sample share, this clone is medium-sized. The chain has TRBV6-4 and TRBJ2-1; tentatively, D is TRBD2 (6 bases). Germline CDR1 MRHNA, CDR2 SNTAGT. The CDR3 is made up of 15 amino acids. Trimming took 0 bases from V and 0 from J, leaving 6 bases between them. The CDR3: CASSDSAGSYNEQFF. In nucleotides, the CDR3 is TGTGCCAGCAGTGACTCAGCGGGCTCCTACAATGAGCAGTTCTTC.

V and J are TRBV18 and TRBJ2-5; D call uncertain. Trimming cost V 1 base and J 4 bases, with 10 bases left between them. This CDR3 spans 14 amino acids. Germline CDR1 reads KGHSH; CDR2 reads LQKENI. The CDR3 loop is CASSPLVGGETQYF. The CDR3 DNA reads TGTGCCAGCTCACCACTAGTAGGCGGAGAGACCCAGTACTTC.

The rearrangement uses TRBV6-6 and TRBJ1-2, with unresolved D. The germline CDR1 and CDR2 sequences are MNHNY and SVGAGI (reference sequence). The CDR3 sequence is 16 residues long. Trimming cost V 2 bases and J 4 bases, with 17 bases left between them. The CDR3 spells CASSYPLGRAVYGYTF. CDR3 sequence (DNA): TGTGCCAGCAGTTACCCCCTCGGTAGGGCGGTCTATGGCTACACCTTC.

The CDR3 bases are TGTGCCAGCAGTTATAAGGATAATTCACCCCTCCACTTT. It encodes CASSYKDNSPLHF. The gene calls are TRBV6-5 and TRBJ1-6; D not certain. Germline loops: CDR1 MNHEY, CDR2 SVGAGI. The CDR3 spans 13 residues. Trimming left V 3 bases short and J 5 bases short, with 5 bases between.

This chain joins TRBV9 and TRBJ2-3; 14 bases agree with TRBD2. V shed 4 bases and J 4 bases; nucleotides not matched to a gene: 5. The CDR3 loop spans 16 amino acids. Germline lookup yields CDR1 SGDLS and CDR2 YYNGEE. CDR3 sequence (DNA): TGTGCCAGCAGCCCCTTGACTAGCGGGGGGGCAGATACGCAGTATTTT. Encoded protein: CASSPLTSGGADTQYF.

V usage is TRBV12-3 or TRBV12-4 and J usage is TRBJ1-2; D call uncertain. The V gene lost 7 bases and the J gene lost 2 bases, with 8 bases spanning the gap. There are 12 residues in the CDR3. CDR3 nucleotide sequence: TGTGCCAGCACCGAGGACAACTATGGCTACACCTTC. This gives the protein CASTEDNYGYTF.

This clone appeared once. The chain employs TRBV6-8 and TRBJ2-3; the D gene is possibly TRBD2 (6 bases). The CDR3 runs 13 residues. Trimming left V 5 bases short and J 0 bases short, with 6 bases between. CDR1 and CDR2 from the germline V gene are MNHGY and SAAAGT. The chain's CDR3 is CASSTSSTDTQYF. As DNA, the CDR3 is TGTGCCAGCAGTACTAGCAGCACAGATACGCAGTATTTT.

CDR3 residues: CASSLKVNTEAFF. CDR3 nucleotide sequence: TGTGCCAGCAGTTTGAAGGTGAACACTGAAGCTTTCTTT. The chain couples TRBV12-3 or TRBV12-4 to TRBJ1-1; D ambiguous. The germline V and J ends were trimmed by 3 bases and 0 bases, with 5 bases remaining between them. The CDR3 sequence is 13 residues long.

This clone was observed a single time. The chain is built from TRBV4-2 and TRBJ2-1, with D tentatively TRBD2 (6 bases). The CDR3 is 13 amino acids. CDR1 is LGHNA and CDR2 is YNFKEQ in the germline V gene. V shed 2 bases and J shed 7 bases, with 9 bases lying between them. The CDR3 spells CASSQFGGNEQFF. The CDR3 region has the DNA TGTGCCAGCAGCCAATTCGGGGGAAATGAGCAGTTCTTC.

This clone showed up just a few times. The chain carries TRBV2 and TRBJ1-5, with 7 bases aligning to TRBD1. Germline values: CDR1 SNHLY, CDR2 FYNNEI. The V gene end was trimmed by 7 bases and the J gene end by 6 bases; junction bases not matched to a gene: 9. The CDR3 is made up of 14 amino acids. The CDR3 region has the DNA TGTGCCAGCAACGTACAGGGGTTATTTCAGCCCCAGCATTTT. Translated, it gives CASNVQGLFQPQHF.

This clone appeared a single time. The genes are TRBV14 and TRBJ2-7; D not certain. This CDR3 spans 13 amino acids. V lost 1 base and J lost 3, with 7 bases in between. Germline CDR1 and CDR2: SGHDN and FVKESK. The CDR3 region is CASSQVHSYEQYF. The CDR3 nucleotides read TGTGCCAGCAGCCAAGTACACAGCTACGAGCAGTACTTC.

The chain recombines TRBV15 with TRBJ2-5, with D perhaps matching TRBD2 (5 bases). The V end lost 1 base, the J end lost 2 bases, and 14 bases lay between the germline ends. Per the germline V gene, CDR1 is LNHNV and CDR2 is YYDKDF (reference sequence). This CDR3 is 16 amino acids long. CDR3 loop: CATSRAGAAAQETQYF. CDR3 in DNA: TGTGCCACCAGCAGAGCAGGTGCAGCGGCACAAGAGACCCAGTACTTC. The whole variable domain, filled in from reference TRBV15 and TRBJ2-5, reads DAMVIQNPRYQVTQFGKPVTLSCSQTLNHNVMYWYQQKSSQAPKLLFHYYDKDFNNEADTPDNFQSRRPNTSFCFLDIRSPGLGDTAMYLCATSRAGAAAQETQYFGPGTRLLVL.

V gene TRBV11-2 combines with J gene TRBJ2-3, with TRBD2 as a possible D gene (5 bases). Germline V gene sequence: CDR1 SGHAT, CDR2 FQNNGV. V shed 2 bases and J shed 6 bases, with 15 bases lying between them. This CDR3 is built from 15 residues. The CDR3, as DNA: TGTGCCAGCAGCTTAATGATACTAGACGTGGATACGCAGTATTTT. Encoded protein: CASSLMILDVDTQYF.

The chain is built from TRBV7-9 and TRBJ1-6; D gene ambiguous. Germline V lookup: CDR1 SEHNR, CDR2 FQNEAQ (reference sequence). The CDR3 has 15 amino acids. V lost 5 bases to trimming and J lost 10 bases, with 18 bases between them. The CDR3 coding sequence is TGTGCCAGCAGCCCCCTACTAGGGCAGGAGTCACCCCTCCACTTT. The encoded protein is CASSPLLGQESPLHF.

The genes are TRBV30 and TRBJ2-5; TRBD2 matches at 7 bases. Trimming cost V 5 bases and J 4 bases; bases outside gene matches: 1. Germline assignment: CDR1 GTSNPN and CDR2 SVGIG (reference sequence). There are 11 residues in the CDR3. This CDR3 is CAWQRGETQYF. The CDR3 DNA reads TGTGCCTGGCAGCGGGGAGAGACCCAGTACTTC.

The chain recombines TRBV19 with TRBJ1-1; TRBD1 might be the D (5 bases). The CDR3 totals 15 residues. The V end lost 0 bases, the J end lost 4 bases, and 12 bases lay between the germline ends. The germline V gene has CDR1 LNHDA and CDR2 SQIVND (reference sequence). CDR3 residues: CASSIDRRESTEAFF. The CDR3 coding sequence is TGTGCCAGTAGTATAGATCGCAGGGAGAGCACTGAAGCTTTCTTT.

Only one count was recorded for this clone. The rearrangement links TRBV6-4 to TRBJ2-1; 11 bases are shared with TRBD1. Germline CDR1 and CDR2: MRHNA and SNTAGT. V lost 6 bases and J lost 3; bases outside the gene matches: 4. The CDR3 is 15 residues long. The CDR3 DNA sequence: TGTGCCAGCAGCCTCGGGACAGGGGGCTACAATGAGCAGTTCTTC. Translated: CASSLGTGGYNEQFF.

V gene TRBV18 combines with J gene TRBJ1-5; the match to TRBD1 covers 9 bases. This CDR3 region has 15 residues. V dropped 8 bases and J dropped 7; count of bases not matched to a gene: 12. Germline V gene lookup returns CDR1 KGHSH and CDR2 LQKENI. This CDR3 reads CASKPGQGFNQPQHF. CDR3 DNA: TGTGCCAGCAAACCGGGACAGGGATTCAACCAGCCCCAGCATTTT.

The chain uses TRBV19 and TRBJ1-2; TRBD1 matches 7 bases. Germline loops: CDR1 LNHDA, CDR2 SQIVND (reference sequence). The V segment lost 3 bases and the J segment 8 bases; nucleotides outside the gene matches: 6. This CDR3 region has 13 residues. The CDR3 spells CASSIETGLGYTF. In nucleotides, the CDR3 is TGTGCCAGTAGTATCGAGACAGGGTTGGGCTACACCTTC. Supplemented by reference TRBV19 and TRBJ1-2, the full variable domain reads DGGITQSPKYLFRKEGQNVTLSCEQNLNHDAMYWYRQDPGQGLRLIYYSQIVNDFQKGDIAEGYSVSREKKESFPLTVTSAQKNPTAFYLCASSIETGLGYTFGSGTRLTVV.

The J gene is TRBJ2-7, the V gene TRBV6-6; D possibly uses TRBD1 or TRBD2 (6 bases each). Per the germline V gene, CDR1 is MNHNY and CDR2 is SVGAGI (reference sequence). The CDR3 runs to 16 residues. V dropped 2 bases and J dropped 0 bases, with 14 bases sitting between them. The CDR3 protein is CASSYLGGRYSYEQYF. For the CDR3, the DNA is TGTGCCAGCAGTTACCTGGGGGGCAGATACTCCTACGAGCAGTACTTC.

The CDR3 reads CASSEQRGTAKNIQYF. The CDR3 DNA follows: TGTGCCAGCAGTGAACAGAGGGGTACGGCCAAAAACATTCAGTACTTC. The chain joins TRBV25-1 to TRBJ2-4; D may be TRBD1 or TRBD2 (5 bases each). Deletions cut 2 bases from V and 1 base from J, with 12 bases between. CDR3 length: 16 amino acids. Per germline, CDR1 MGHDK and CDR2 SYGVNS.

The chain links TRBV7-6 to TRBJ2-7, with 9 bases fitting TRBD2. The CDR3 runs to 19 residues. V shed 2 bases and J 4 bases; nucleotides not matched to a gene: 18. Germline V lookup: CDR1 SGHVS, CDR2 FNYEAQ. The CDR3 protein is CASSLYSGSGRTSGYEQYF. CDR3 DNA sequence: TGTGCCAGCAGCTTATACTCGGGTAGCGGGAGAACTTCGGGATACGAGCAGTACTTC.

This chain joins TRBV5-6 and TRBJ1-6, with D uncertain. Trimming stripped 0 bases from V and 5 bases from J, with 9 bases between. The length of the CDR3 is 15 residues. CDR1 is SGHDT, CDR2 YYEEEE, per germline. The DNA of the CDR3 is TGTGCCAGCAGCTTGGGGGCGGGGAATAATTCACCCCTCCACTTT. Its translation is CASSLGAGNNSPLHF.